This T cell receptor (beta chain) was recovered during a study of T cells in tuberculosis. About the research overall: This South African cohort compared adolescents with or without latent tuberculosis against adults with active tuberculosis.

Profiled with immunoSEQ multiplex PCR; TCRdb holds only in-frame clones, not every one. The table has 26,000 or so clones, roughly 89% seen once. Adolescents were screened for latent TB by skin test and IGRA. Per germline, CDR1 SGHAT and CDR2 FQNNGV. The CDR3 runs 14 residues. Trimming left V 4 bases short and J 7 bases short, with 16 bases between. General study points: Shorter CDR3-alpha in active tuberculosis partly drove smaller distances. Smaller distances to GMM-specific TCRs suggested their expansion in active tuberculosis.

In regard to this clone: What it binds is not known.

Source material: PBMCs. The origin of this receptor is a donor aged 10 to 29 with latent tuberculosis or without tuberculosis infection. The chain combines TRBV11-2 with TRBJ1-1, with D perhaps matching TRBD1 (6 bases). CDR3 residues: CASSSSGTTGEAFF. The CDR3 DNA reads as TGTGCCAGCAGCTCTTCAGGGACAACGGGTGAAGCTTTCTTT.